The 26 T cell receptor beta chains given below trace back to one sample, sequenced in a study of human T cells and chemical hapten exposure. TCRdb called the RACE reads again in MiXCR, with one record for every CDR3 protein. The sample includes 85,000 to 120,000 distinct CDR3 sequences, approximately 12% seen only once; the top ten take over 1.5%. The time point: pre-sensitization, week 0. As to treatment: therapeutic diphenylcyclopropenone sensitization with weekly scalp DPC. Material: whole blood, obtained in connection with sensitization to the hapten diphenylcyclopropenone (DPC). The receptors originated from a woman between 45 and 65 years old with alopecia areata. Some clones in this sample may be carry-over from other donors' samples.

A note on this clonotype: A much larger clone differs from this one at a single base, so this may be a read error. The chain links TRBV6-1 to TRBJ2-1, with D perhaps matching TRBD2 (6 bases). The CDR3 covers 13 residues. Germline CDR1 and CDR2: MNHNS and SASEGT. In DNA form, the CDR3 reads TGTGCCACCCGACCGGGACTCAACAATGAGCAGATCTTC. Its translation: CATRPGLNNEQIF.

A few counts support this clonotype. The rearrangement uses TRBV10-1 and TRBJ2-3; perhaps TRBD1 as D (7 bases). This CDR3 comprises 16 residues. V lost 2 bases, J lost 3 bases, and 15 bases lay in between. Germline V gene sequence: CDR1 WNHNN, CDR2 SYGVQD (reference sequence). The CDR3 DNA sequence: TGCGCCAGCAGTGAGCCAGGGGGGCGAACAACAGATACGCAGTATTTT. This gives the protein CASSEPGGRTTDTQYF.

This clonotype came up many times. The chain recombines TRBV5-1 with TRBJ2-5; D gene ambiguous. V was trimmed by 4 bases and J by 4 bases, leaving 8 bases between them. CDR3 length equals 12 residues. Germline V CDR1 and CDR2: SGHRS, YFSETQ. Here the CDR3 DNA reads TGCGCCAGCAGCAGGCAGCCAGAGACCCAGTACTTC. It specifies CASSRQPETQYF.

This clonotype appeared a few times. The chain is built from TRBV5-1 and TRBJ2-3; unclear D gene. This CDR3 region has 14 residues. V was pared by 0 bases and J by 2 bases, with 7 bases between. Germline V gene sequence: CDR1 SGHRS, CDR2 YFSETQ. The CDR3, as DNA: TGCGCCAGCAGCTTGGGATTCTCCACAGATACGCAGTATTTT. Amino acids: CASSLGFSTDTQYF.

In DNA, the CDR3 is TGTGCCAGCAGTGGAGGAAATGGGGCCAACGTCCTGACTTTC. Residues: CASSGGNGANVLTF. The chain couples TRBV2 to TRBJ2-6; D gene uncertain. Germline-derived CDR1 and CDR2 are SNHLY and FYNNEI. The CDR3 consists of 14 residues. V gave up 4 bases and J gave up 3 bases, with 7 bases separating them.

This clonotype came up many times. The gene calls are TRBV19 and TRBJ1-1; D is unresolved. From germline, CDR1 is LNHDA and CDR2 SQIVND (reference sequence). V lost 8 bases and J 1 base, leaving 26 bases between the germline ends. CDR3 length: 18 amino acids. The CDR3, as DNA: TGTGCCAGTCCCCCTGGGTCGGGCCAAGCAACCCCGAACACTGAAGCTTTCTTT. It encodes CASPPGSGQATPNTEAFF. The whole variable domain, filled in from reference TRBV19 and TRBJ1-1, reads DGGITQSPKYLFRKEGQNVTLSCEQNLNHDAMYWYRQDPGQGLRLIYYSQIVNDFQKGDIAEGYSVSREKKESFPLTVTSAQKNPTAFYLCASPPGSGQATPNTEAFFGQGTRLTVV.

This clonotype showed up many times. The chain employs TRBV4-3 and TRBJ2-5, with D tentatively TRBD1 (5 bases). Trimming cost V 2 bases and J 5 bases, with 15 bases left between them. The germline V gene has CDR1 LGHNA and CDR2 YSLEER. The CDR3 covers 15 residues. CDR3 in DNA: TGCGCCAGCAGCCAAACGACAGCCATCAGCGAGACCCAGTACTTC. The encoded protein is CASSQTTAISETQYF.

The genes are TRBV18 and TRBJ1-4, with no clear D. The CDR3 is 14 amino acids. V gave up 2 bases and J gave up 2 bases, with 6 bases separating them. CDR1 KGHSH and CDR2 LQKENI come from the germline V gene. The CDR3 sequence is CASSPVGTNEKLFF. The CDR3 DNA sequence: TGTGCCAGCTCACCAGTAGGTACTAATGAAAAACTGTTTTTT.

This clonotype was seen at least ten times. V gene TRBV7-6 combines with J gene TRBJ2-1; possibly TRBD2 for D (5 bases). CDR3 length: 14 residues. CDR1 is SGHVS, CDR2 FNYEAQ, per germline. With 4 bases removed from V and 9 bases from J, the gap between germline ends came to 16 bases. DNA for the CDR3: TGTGCCAGCAGCTCGTGGAGGCAGGTTCCTGAGCAGTTCTTC. Protein product: CASSSWRQVPEQFF.

There are a few counts of this clonotype. The rearrangement joins TRBV7-9 to TRBJ1-1, with 7 bases that match TRBD1. Unmatched junction bases numbered 9, after V lost 6 bases and J lost 5 bases. CDR1 is SEHNR and CDR2 is FQNEAQ in the germline V gene (reference sequence). This CDR3 has 14 residues. The CDR3 reads CASRSDRDGTEAFF. The CDR3 DNA reads as TGTGCCAGCAGATCAGACAGGGACGGGACTGAAGCTTTCTTT.

This clonotype was counted many times. J is TRBJ2-4 and V is TRBV6-2 or TRBV6-3; the D gene is possibly TRBD1 (6 bases). CDR3 size: 14 residues. Germline V gene sequence: CDR1 MNHEY, CDR2 SVGEGT. V dropped 6 bases and J dropped 5 bases, with 14 bases sitting between them. The CDR3 nucleotides are TGTGCCAGCAGCCGATCGACAGGACAAAACATTCAGTACTTC. This codes for CASSRSTGQNIQYF.

This clonotype was observed a few times. The chain has TRBV29-1 and TRBJ2-3; D ambiguous. Germline loops: CDR1 SQVTM, CDR2 ANQGSEA. The V gene lost 2 bases and the J gene lost 0 bases, with 12 bases spanning the gap. The CDR3 is 15 residues long. The chain's CDR3 is CSVEMKGVSTDTQYF. The CDR3 region has the DNA TGCAGCGTTGAAATGAAGGGCGTTAGCACAGATACGCAGTATTTT.

This clonotype was detected only a few times. The genes are TRBV28 and TRBJ2-4, with no clear D. The germline gives CDR1 MDHEN, CDR2 SYDVKM. This CDR3 is 16 amino acids long. With 2 bases removed from V and 1 base from J, the gap between germline ends came to 12 bases. CDR3 DNA sequence: TGTGCCAGCAGTTTAGAAGGGTACGGGGCCAAAAACATTCAGTACTTC. This sequence encodes CASSLEGYGAKNIQYF.

CDR3 sequence reads: CAISTEFNSPLHF. The CDR3 coding sequence is TGTGCCATCAGCACAGAATTCAATTCACCCCTCCACTTT. The rearrangement uses TRBV10-3 and TRBJ1-6; D gene uncertain. This CDR3 has 13 amino acids. CDR1 is ENHRY, CDR2 SYGVKD, per germline. V lost 6 bases and J 7 bases, leaving 10 bases between the germline ends.

This clonotype was seen more than once but under ten times. The chain recombines TRBV4-3 with TRBJ1-6, with no clear D. CDR1 and CDR2 (germline): LGHNA, YSLEER. The CDR3 totals 14 residues. Trimming took off 1 base at V and 6 bases at J, with 7 bases between the two ends. The CDR3 spells CASSQGPPNSPLHF. The CDR3 DNA reads TGCGCCAGCAGCCAAGGTCCCCCTAATTCACCCCTCCACTTT.

This clonotype was observed at least ten times. This chain joins TRBV5-1 and TRBJ2-2, with TRBD1 matching over 8 bases. Germline V gene data show CDR1 as SGHRS and CDR2 as YFSETQ. V lost 2 bases to trimming and J lost 5 bases; unmatched junction nucleotides: 5. This CDR3 has 15 amino acids. The chain's CDR3 is CASSLLGQDTGELFF. CDR3 DNA: TGCGCCAGCAGCTTACTGGGACAGGATACCGGGGAGCTGTTTTTT. Full variable domain (outside the CDR3, taken from reference TRBV5-1 and TRBJ2-2): KAGVTQTPRYLIKTRGQQVTLSCSPISGHRSVSWYQQTPGQGLQFLFEYFSETQRNKGNFPGRFSGRQFSNSRSEMNVSTLELGDSALYLCASSLLGQDTGELFFGEGSRLTVL.

V usage is TRBV28 and J usage is TRBJ1-5; 9 bases fit TRBD1. There are 13 residues in the CDR3. Germline loops: CDR1 MDHEN, CDR2 SYDVKM. The junction had 7 bases not matched to a gene; V was cut back by 10 bases and J by 6 bases. CDR3 in amino acids: CATHGTGSQPQHF. The DNA of the CDR3 is TGTGCCACCCACGGGACAGGGAGTCAGCCCCAGCATTTT.

The table lists this clonotype with a few counts. J is TRBJ2-7 and V is TRBV9; TRBD1 agrees at 11 bases. CDR1 is SGDLS, CDR2 YYNGEE, per germline. V gave up 4 bases and J gave up 6 bases; unmatched junction bases: 9. The CDR3 contains 15 residues. The CDR3 here is CASSPRTGGAGEQYF. The DNA for the CDR3 is TGTGCCAGCAGCCCTCGGACAGGGGGCGCGGGCGAGCAGTACTTC.

V gene TRBV18 combines with J gene TRBJ1-3, with D possibly matching TRBD1 (6 bases). This CDR3 is 13 amino acids long. Germline lookup yields CDR1 KGHSH and CDR2 LQKENI. V was trimmed by 1 base and J by 6 bases, leaving 7 bases between them. The CDR3 bases are TGTGCCAGCTCACCACGGACAGAAAACACCATATATTTT. This encodes CASSPRTENTIYF.

This clonotype appeared many times. The chain uses TRBV7-9 and TRBJ1-1; tentatively, D is TRBD1 (5 bases). Trimming shortened V by 4 bases and J by 8 bases, and 14 bases separated the two germline ends. Germline V lookup: CDR1 SEHNR, CDR2 FQNEAQ (reference sequence). There are 13 residues in the CDR3. DNA for the CDR3: TGTGCCAGCAGCTCCATGAGGAACAGGGAAGCTTTCTTT. This gives the protein CASSSMRNREAFF.

As for this clonotype: A much larger clone lies a single base off, so this may be a read error. This chain links TRBV6-1 with TRBJ2-1, with a possible D match to TRBD1 (6 bases). Germline CDR1 reads MNHNS; CDR2 reads SASEGT. This CDR3 has 15 residues. The CDR3 sequence: CASFRTADSYNERFF. Here the CDR3 DNA reads TGTGCCAGTTTTAGGACAGCCGACTCCTACAATGAGCGGTTCTTC.

The chain joins TRBV28 to TRBJ1-5; a possible D gene is TRBD1 (6 bases). This CDR3 is 14 amino acids long. The V gene lost 3 bases and the J gene lost 3 bases, with 9 bases spanning the gap. Germline values: CDR1 MDHEN, CDR2 SYDVKM. The DNA of the CDR3 is TGTGCCAGCAGTTTCGGACAGATCAATCAGCCCCAGCATTTT. Amino acids: CASSFGQINQPQHF. The variable domain in full, with the rest retrieved from reference TRBV28 and TRBJ1-5, is DVKVTQSSRYLVKRTGEKVFLECVQDMDHENMFWYRQDPGLGLRLIYFSYDVKMKEKGDIPEGYSVSREKKERFSLILESASTNQTSMYLCASSFGQINQPQHFGDGTRLSIL.

V is TRBV20-1 and J is TRBJ1-3; no firm D call. Germline V gene data show CDR1 as DFQATT and CDR2 as SNEGSKA (reference sequence). This CDR3 has 13 amino acids. Between the trimmed V and J ends, which lost 2 bases and 4 bases, there was a span of 9 bases. Here the CDR3 DNA reads TGCAGTGCTAGAAACAATATCGGAAACACCATATATTTT. It specifies CSARNNIGNTIYF.

This chain connects TRBV28 to TRBJ2-3; 7 bases line up with TRBD2. The V and J ends lost 6 bases and 2 bases, in that order; junction bases with no gene match: 5. The V gene's germline CDR1 is MDHEN and CDR2 SYDVKM. This CDR3 region has 14 residues. In DNA form, the CDR3 reads TGTGCCAGCAGGCGGGACTACTACACAGATACGCAGTATTTT. Protein sequence: CASRRDYYTDTQYF.

This clonotype has only a few counts. The CDR3 loop reads CASSLAPPSGGGMVEQYF. CDR3 nucleotide sequence: TGCGCCAGCAGCTTGGCCCCCCCAAGCGGGGGGGGCATGGTCGAGCAGTACTTC. This sequence joins TRBV5-1 and TRBJ2-7; 10 bases line up with TRBD2. J gave up 6 bases and V 0 bases, and 15 bases lay outside the gene matches. The CDR3 contains 18 residues. Per the germline V gene, CDR1 is SGHRS and CDR2 is YFSETQ. Complete variable domain (other parts from reference TRBV5-1 and TRBJ2-7): KAGVTQTPRYLIKTRGQQVTLSCSPISGHRSVSWYQQTPGQGLQFLFEYFSETQRNKGNFPGRFSGRQFSNSRSEMNVSTLELGDSALYLCASSLAPPSGGGMVEQYFGPGTRLTVT.

This clonotype was found many times. The CDR3 loop is CASSVASSGSYEQYF. In nucleotides, the CDR3 is TGTGCCAGCAGCGTAGCGTCTAGCGGTTCCTACGAGCAGTACTTC. V is TRBV9 and J is TRBJ2-7, with 7 bases lining up with TRBD2. The CDR3 runs to 15 residues. Germline V gene sequence: CDR1 SGDLS, CDR2 YYNGEE. The V gene end was trimmed by 0 bases and the J gene end by 1 base; junction bases not matched to a gene: 4. The variable domain in full, completed from reference TRBV9 and TRBJ2-7, reads DSGVTQTPKHLITATGQRVTLRCSPRSGDLSVYWYQQSLDQGLQFLIQYYNGEERAKGNILERFSAQQFPDLHSELNLSSLELGDSALYFCASSVASSGSYEQYFGPGTRLTVT.